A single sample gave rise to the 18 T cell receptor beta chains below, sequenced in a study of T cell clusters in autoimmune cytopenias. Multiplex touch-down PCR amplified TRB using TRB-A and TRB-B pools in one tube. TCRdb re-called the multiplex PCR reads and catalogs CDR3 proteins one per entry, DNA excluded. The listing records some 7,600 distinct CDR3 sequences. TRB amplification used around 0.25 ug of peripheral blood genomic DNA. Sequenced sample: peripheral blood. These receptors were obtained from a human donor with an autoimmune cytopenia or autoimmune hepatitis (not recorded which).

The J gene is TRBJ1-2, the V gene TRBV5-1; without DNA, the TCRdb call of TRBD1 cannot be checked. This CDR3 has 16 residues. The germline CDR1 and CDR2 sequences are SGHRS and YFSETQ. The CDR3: CASSDTGTGGIYGYTF.

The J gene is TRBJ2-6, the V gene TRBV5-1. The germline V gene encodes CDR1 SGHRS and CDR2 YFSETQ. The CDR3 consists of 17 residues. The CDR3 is CASSLVAVSSGANVLTF.

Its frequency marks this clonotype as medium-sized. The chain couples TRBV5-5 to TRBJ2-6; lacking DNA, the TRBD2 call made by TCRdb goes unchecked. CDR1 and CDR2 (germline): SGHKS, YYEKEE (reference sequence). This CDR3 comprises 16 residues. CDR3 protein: CASSFLGGDGANVLTF.

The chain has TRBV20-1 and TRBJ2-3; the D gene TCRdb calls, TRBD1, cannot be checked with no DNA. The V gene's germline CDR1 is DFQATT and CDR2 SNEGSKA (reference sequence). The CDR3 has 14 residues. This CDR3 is CSASTGTDTDTQYF.

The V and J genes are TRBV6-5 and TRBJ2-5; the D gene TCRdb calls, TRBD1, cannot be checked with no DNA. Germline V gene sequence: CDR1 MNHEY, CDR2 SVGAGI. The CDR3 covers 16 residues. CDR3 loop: CASSYWEQGAEETQYF.

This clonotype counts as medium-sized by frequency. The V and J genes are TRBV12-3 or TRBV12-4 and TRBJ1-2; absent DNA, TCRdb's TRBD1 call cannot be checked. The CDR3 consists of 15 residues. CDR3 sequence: CASSGSGASNYGYTF.

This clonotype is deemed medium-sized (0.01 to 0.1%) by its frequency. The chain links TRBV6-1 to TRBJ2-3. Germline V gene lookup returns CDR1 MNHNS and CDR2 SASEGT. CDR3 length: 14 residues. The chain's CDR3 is CASTPTDSRDTQYF.

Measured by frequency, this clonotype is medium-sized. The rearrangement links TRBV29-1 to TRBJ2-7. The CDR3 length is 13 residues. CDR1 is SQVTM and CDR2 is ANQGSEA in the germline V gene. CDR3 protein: CSVDGGSAYEQYF.

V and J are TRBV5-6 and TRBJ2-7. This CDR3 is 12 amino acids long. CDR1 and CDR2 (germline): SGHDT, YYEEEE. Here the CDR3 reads CASSRKTNEQYF.

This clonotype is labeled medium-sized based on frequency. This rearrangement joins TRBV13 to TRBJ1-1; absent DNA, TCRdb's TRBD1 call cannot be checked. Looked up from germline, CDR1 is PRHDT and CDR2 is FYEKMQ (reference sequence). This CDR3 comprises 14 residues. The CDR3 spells CASSFNRGETEAFF.

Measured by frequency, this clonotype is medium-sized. The CDR3 sequence is CASTRANTGELFF. V and J are TRBV6-5 and TRBJ2-2. This CDR3 comprises 13 residues. CDR1 is MNHEY, CDR2 SVGAGI, per germline.

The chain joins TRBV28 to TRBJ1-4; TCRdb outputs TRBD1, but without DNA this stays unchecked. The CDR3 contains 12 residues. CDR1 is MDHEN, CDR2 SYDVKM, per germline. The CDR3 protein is CATQGVDEKLFF.

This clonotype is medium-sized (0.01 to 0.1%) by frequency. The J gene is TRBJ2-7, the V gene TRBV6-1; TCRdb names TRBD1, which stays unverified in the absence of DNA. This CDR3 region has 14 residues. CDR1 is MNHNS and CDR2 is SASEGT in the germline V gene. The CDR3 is CASSYRIPSYEQYF.

The CDR3 sequence: CASSRDRGVTNEKLFF. The rearrangement uses TRBV5-1 and TRBJ1-4; no DNA is available, so the TRBD1 call from TCRdb remains unchecked. This CDR3 is 16 amino acids long. CDR1 is SGHRS, CDR2 YFSETQ, per germline.

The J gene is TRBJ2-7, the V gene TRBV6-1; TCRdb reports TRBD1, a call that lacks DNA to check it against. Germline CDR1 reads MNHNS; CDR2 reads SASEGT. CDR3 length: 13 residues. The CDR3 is CASVWTPTIEQYF.

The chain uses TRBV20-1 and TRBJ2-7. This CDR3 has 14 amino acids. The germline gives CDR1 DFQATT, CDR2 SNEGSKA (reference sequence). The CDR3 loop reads CSARQDLSSYEQYF.

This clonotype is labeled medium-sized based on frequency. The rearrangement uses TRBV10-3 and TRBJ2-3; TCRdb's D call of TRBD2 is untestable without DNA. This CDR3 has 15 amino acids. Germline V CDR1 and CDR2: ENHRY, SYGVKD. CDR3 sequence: CAISESLADRGTQYF.

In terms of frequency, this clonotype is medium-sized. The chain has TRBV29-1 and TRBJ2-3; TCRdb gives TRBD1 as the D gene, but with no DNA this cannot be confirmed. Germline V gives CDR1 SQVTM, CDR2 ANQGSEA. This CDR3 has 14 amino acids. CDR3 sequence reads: CSVARGQPGDTQYF.